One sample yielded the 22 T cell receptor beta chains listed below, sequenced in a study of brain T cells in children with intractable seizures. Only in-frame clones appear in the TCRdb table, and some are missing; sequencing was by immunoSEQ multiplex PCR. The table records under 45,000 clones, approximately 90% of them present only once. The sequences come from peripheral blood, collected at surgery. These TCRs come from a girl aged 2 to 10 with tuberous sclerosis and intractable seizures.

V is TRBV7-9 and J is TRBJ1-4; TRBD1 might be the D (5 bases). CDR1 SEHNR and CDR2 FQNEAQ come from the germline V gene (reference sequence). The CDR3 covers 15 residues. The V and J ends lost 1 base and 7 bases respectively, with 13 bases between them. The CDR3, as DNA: TGTGCCAGCAGCTTAGACCAGGGTTGGACTGAAAAACTGTTTTTT. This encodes CASSLDQGWTEKLFF. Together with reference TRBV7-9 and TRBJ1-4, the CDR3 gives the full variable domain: DTGVSQNPRHKITKRGQNVTFRCDPISEHNRLYWYRQTLGQGPEFLTYFQNEAQLEKSRLLSDRFSAERPKGSFSTLEIQRTEQGDSAMYLCASSLDQGWTEKLFFGSGTQLSVL.

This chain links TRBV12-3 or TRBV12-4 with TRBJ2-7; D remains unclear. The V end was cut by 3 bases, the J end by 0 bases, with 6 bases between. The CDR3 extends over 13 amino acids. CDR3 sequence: CASSFSHSYEQYF. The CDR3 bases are TGTGCCAGCAGTTTTAGTCACTCCTACGAGCAGTACTTC.

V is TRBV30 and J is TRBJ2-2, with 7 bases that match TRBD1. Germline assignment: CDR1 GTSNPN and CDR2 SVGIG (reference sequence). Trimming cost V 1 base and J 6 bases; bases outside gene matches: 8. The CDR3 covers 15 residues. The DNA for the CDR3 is TGTGCCTGGAGTGGGGACAGTAACGGCCCCGGGGAGCTGTTTTTT. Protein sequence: CAWSGDSNGPGELFF. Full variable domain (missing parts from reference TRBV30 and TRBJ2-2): SQTIHQWPATLVQPVGSPLSLECTVEGTSNPNLYWYRQAAGRGLQLLFYSVGIGQISSEVPQNLSASRPQDRQFILSSKKLLLSDSGFYLCAWSGDSNGPGELFFGEGSRLTVL.

The CDR3 nucleotides read TGTGCCAGCAGCGGGACAGGGGGGTACGAGCAGTACTTC. It translates to CASSGTGGYEQYF. The J gene is TRBJ2-7, the V gene TRBV5-6, with TRBD1 identical over 11 bases. The CDR3 consists of 13 residues. J gave up 4 bases and V 4 bases, and 1 base lay outside the gene matches. Germline V gene sequence: CDR1 SGHDT, CDR2 YYEEEE.

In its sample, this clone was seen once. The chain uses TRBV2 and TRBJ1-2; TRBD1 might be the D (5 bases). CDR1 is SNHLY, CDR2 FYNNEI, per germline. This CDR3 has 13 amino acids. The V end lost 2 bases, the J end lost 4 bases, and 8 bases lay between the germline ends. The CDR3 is CASSEQGVYGYTF. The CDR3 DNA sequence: TGTGCCAGCAGTGAACAGGGCGTCTATGGCTACACCTTC.

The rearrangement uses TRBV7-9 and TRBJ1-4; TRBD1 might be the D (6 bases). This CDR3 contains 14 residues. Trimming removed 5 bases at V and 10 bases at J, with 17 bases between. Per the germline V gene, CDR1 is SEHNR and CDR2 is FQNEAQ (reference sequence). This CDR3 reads CASSPQSPTGKLFF. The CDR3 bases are TGTGCCAGCAGCCCCCAATCCCCGACAGGAAAACTGTTTTTT.

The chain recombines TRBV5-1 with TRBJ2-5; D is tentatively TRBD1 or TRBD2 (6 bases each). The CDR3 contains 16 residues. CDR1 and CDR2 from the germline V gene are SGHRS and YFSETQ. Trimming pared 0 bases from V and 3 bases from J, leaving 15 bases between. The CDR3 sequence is CASSLDGRRGEETQYF. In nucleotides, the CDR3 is TGCGCCAGCAGCTTGGATGGCAGGAGGGGGGAAGAGACCCAGTACTTC.

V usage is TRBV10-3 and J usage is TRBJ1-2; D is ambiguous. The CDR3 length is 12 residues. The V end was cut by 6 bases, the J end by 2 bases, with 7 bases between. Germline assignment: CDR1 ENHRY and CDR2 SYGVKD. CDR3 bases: TGTGCCATCAGGAAAGACAACTATGGCTACACCTTC. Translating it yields CAIRKDNYGYTF.

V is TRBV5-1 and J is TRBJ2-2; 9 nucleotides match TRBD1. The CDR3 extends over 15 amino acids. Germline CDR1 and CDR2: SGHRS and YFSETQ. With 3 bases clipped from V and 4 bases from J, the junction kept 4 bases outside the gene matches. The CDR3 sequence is CASSWETGGTGELFF. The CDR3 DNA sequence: TGCGCCAGCAGCTGGGAGACAGGGGGCACCGGGGAGCTGTTTTTT. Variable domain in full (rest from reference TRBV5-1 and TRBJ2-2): KAGVTQTPRYLIKTRGQQVTLSCSPISGHRSVSWYQQTPGQGLQFLFEYFSETQRNKGNFPGRFSGRQFSNSRSEMNVSTLELGDSALYLCASSWETGGTGELFFGEGSRLTVL.

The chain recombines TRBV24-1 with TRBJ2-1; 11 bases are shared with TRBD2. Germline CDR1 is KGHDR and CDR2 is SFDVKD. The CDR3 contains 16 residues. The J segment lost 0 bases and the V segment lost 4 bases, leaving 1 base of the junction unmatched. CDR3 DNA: TGTGCCACCAGTGAGACTAGCGGGGCCTCCTACAATGAGCAGTTCTTC. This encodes CATSETSGASYNEQFF.

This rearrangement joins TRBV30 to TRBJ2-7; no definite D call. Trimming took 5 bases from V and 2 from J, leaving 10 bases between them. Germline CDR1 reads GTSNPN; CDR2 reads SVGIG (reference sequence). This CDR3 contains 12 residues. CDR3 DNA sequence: TGTGCCTGGGGGATTGGGACCTACGAGCAGTACTTC. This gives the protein CAWGIGTYEQYF.

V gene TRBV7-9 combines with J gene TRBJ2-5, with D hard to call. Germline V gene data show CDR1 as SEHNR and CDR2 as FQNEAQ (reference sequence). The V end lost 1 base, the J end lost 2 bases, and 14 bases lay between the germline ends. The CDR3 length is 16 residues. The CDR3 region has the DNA TGTGCCAGCAGCTTAGGTTCATATGGGTCTCAAGAGACCCAGTACTTC. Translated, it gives CASSLGSYGSQETQYF.

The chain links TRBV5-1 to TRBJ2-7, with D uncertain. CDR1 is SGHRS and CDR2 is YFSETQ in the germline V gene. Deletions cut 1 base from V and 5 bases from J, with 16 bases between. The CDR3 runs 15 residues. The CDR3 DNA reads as TGCGCCAGCAGCTTGAGCGCGCTTCCTAATGACGAGCAGTACTTC. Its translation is CASSLSALPNDEQYF.

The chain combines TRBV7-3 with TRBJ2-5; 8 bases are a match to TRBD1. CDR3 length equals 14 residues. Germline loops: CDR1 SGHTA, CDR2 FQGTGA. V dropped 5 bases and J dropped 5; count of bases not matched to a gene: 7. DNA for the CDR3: TGTGCCAGCAGCCCACAGGGGGGCGGTGAGACCCAGTACTTC. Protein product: CASSPQGGGETQYF.

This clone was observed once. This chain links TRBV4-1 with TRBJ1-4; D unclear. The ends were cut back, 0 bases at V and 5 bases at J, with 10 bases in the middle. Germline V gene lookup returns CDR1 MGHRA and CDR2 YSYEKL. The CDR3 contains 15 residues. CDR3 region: CASSQDLQRNEKLFF. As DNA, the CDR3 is TGCGCCAGCAGCCAAGATTTACAGAGGAATGAAAAACTGTTTTTT.

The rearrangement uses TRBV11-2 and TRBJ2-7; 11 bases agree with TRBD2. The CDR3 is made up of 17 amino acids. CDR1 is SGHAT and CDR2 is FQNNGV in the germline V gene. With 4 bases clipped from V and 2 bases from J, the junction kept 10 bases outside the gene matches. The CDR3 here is CASSYQLAGADAYEQYV. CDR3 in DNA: TGTGCCAGCAGCTACCAACTAGCGGGGGCCGACGCCTACGAGCAGTACGTC.

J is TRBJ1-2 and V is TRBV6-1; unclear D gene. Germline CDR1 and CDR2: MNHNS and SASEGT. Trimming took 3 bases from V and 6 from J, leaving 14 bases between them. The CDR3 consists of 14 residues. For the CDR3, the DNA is TGTGCCAGCAGTGACAGCCGAGGGAGGGATGGCTACACCTTC. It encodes CASSDSRGRDGYTF.

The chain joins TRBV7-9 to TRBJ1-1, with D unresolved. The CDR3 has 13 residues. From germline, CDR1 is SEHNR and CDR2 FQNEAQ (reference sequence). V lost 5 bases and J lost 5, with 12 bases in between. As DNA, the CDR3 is TGTGCCAGCAGCCTAATAGGGAGTACTGAAGCTTTCTTT. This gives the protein CASSLIGSTEAFF.

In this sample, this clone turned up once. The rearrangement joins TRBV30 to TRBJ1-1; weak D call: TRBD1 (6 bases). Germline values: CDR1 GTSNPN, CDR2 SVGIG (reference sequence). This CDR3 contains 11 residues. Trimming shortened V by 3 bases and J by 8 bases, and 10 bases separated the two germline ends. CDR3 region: CAWSGGLEAFF. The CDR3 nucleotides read TGTGCCTGGAGCGGGGGGCTGGAAGCTTTCTTT.

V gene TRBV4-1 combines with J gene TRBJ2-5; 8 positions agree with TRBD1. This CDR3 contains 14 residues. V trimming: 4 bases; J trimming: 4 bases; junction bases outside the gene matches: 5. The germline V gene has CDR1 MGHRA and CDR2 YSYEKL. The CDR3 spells CASSLQGAGETQYF. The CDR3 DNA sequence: TGCGCCAGCAGCCTGCAGGGGGCCGGAGAGACCCAGTACTTC.

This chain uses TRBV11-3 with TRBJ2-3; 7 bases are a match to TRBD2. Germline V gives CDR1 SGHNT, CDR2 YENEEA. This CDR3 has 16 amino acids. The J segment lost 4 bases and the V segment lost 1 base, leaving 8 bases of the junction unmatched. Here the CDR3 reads CASSLGTSIHSDTQYF. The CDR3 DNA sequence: TGTGCCAGCAGCTTAGGGACTAGTATCCATTCAGATACGCAGTATTTT.

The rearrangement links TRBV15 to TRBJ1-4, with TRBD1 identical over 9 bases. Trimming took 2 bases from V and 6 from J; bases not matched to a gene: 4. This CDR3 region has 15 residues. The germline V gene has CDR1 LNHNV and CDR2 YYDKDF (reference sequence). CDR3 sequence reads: CATSRSRQGDEKLFF. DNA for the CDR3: TGTGCCACCAGCAGATCGCGACAGGGGGATGAAAAACTGTTTTTT.